This section outlines one TCR beta chain sequence together with its context. This clonotype has only a few counts. No antigen is known for it. Base-call qualities are not available, and no considerably larger clone is one nucleotide away. The entry originates in a study of blood T cells in healthy people across ages (dated by TCRdb to between 2014 and 2016). Background on the whole study: In model experiments, template switching captured roughly one uniquely barcoded TCR beta cDNA molecule for every two T cells. Using the same blood draw, the study looked at two additional independent replicas of 1 million unique cDNA reads for two donors, one aged 18 to 30 and the other aged 80 or older. To avoid experimental bias, donors of different ages were randomly spread across the sequencing lanes. To track age-related changes in TCR beta repertoire diversity, the study relied on deep sequencing normalized with unique cDNA molecular identifiers. Donors were grouped into four age groups: young (average approximately 16 years), middle-aged (about 40), aged (around 56) and long-lived (around 80). On the study overall, not on this receptor specifically: Conclusive comparison of naive and antigen-experienced compartments was prevented by the profiling of bulk unsorted PBMCs. Donor CMV infection status was unknown, potentially confounding age-related changes in expanded clonotypes. Total diversity estimates from one million sequenced T cells were considered lower bounds and underestimates. Observed TCR beta diversity per million T cells fell roughly linearly with age, and a significant reduction was already apparent by age around 40. There was a strong correlation between observed TCR beta diversity and the percentage of naive T cells measured by flow cytometry. Compared with the aged group, more naive CD4+ T cells, fewer expanded clones and increased TCR diversity were shown by the long-lived group, suggesting age selection.

Donors were a few dozen systemically healthy Caucasian individuals from Russia aged roughly 6 to 100 years. Each donor gave around 9.9 milliliters of peripheral blood, collected into EDTA-treated Vacutainer tubes. Ficoll-Paque density-gradient centrifugation was used to isolate PBMCs, with at least 6 million per sample. Total RNA, at least 6 micrograms per sample, was extracted from PBMCs with Trizol reagent. For every donor, an aliquot of PBMCs went through flow cytometry to measure the percentages of naive CD45RAhigh/CD27high T cells. V has 1 base trimmed and J has 5 bases trimmed; junction bases matching no gene number 0. Including cysteine and phenylalanine, the CDR3 has 14 amino acids. The kept DNA is CDR3 alone, 42 bases in frame from the first base. CDR1 and CDR2 are read off the germline V gene as LGHNA and YSLEER. Receptor libraries were prepared by 5' RACE. Sequenced on an Illumina HiSeq 2500. The second PCR ran for roughly 7 to 11 cycles and used a J-beta primer mix along with a sample-barcoded 5' primer. Each TCR beta cDNA molecule received a unique molecular identifier from a template-switch 5' adaptor carrying 12 random nucleotides. Each sample yielded at least 2.5 million CDR3-containing paired-end reads. The Mint cDNA synthesis kit, primed by a TRBC-specific oligonucleotide, was used to synthesize first-strand cDNA from all RNA. Following uracil-DNA glycosylase treatment, all cDNA underwent a first 18-cycle PCR with the universal primers M1SS and BC2_uni_R. The study's processing was this. For normalization, 1 million high-quality reads were randomly selected from each sample, with every read carrying a distinct molecular identifier. Reads sharing molecular identifiers were discarded rather than binned into consensus sequences. CDR3 identification, clonotype clustering and error correction used MiTCR with a Q25 quality threshold and the strictest error-elimination algorithm. A nonparametric unseen species model using Euler transformation provided a lower-bound estimate of total TCR beta diversity. TCRdb took the public reads, trimmed them with fastp at Q25, ran MiXCR for clone calling and kept in-frame beta chains. Records with the same CDR3 protein are collapsed into one entry carrying the most frequent genes and DNA. What appears here as the V and J calls and clone size reflects TCRdb's work, not the paper's. The sample includes hundreds of thousands of distinct CDR3 sequences, with over 45% observed a single time. Of the sample, under 35% is held by the ten largest clones.

The chain joins TRBV4-3 to TRBJ2-1; 9 central nucleotides agree with TRBD1. The clonotype comes from a woman aged 55-69 years in good health. Source material: blood. The CDR3 sequence is CASSQGDRDNEQFF. The bases are TGCGCCAGCAGCCAAGGGGACAGGGACAATGAGCAGTTCTTC.